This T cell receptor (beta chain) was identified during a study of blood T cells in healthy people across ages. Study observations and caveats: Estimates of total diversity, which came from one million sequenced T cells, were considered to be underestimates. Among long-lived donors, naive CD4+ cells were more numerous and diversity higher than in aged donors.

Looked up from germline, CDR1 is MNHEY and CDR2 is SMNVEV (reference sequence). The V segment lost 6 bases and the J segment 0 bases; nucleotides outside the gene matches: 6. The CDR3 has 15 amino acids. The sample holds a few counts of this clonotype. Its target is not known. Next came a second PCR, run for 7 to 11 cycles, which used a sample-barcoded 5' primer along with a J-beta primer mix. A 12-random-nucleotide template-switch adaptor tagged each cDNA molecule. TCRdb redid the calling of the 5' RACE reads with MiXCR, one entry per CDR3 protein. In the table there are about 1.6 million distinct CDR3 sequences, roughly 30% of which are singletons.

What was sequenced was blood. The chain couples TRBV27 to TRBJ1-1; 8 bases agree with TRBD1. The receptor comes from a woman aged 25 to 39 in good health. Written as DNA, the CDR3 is TGTGCCAGCAGAGAATACAGGGGGATGAACACTGAAGCTTTCTTT. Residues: CASREYRGMNTEAFF.